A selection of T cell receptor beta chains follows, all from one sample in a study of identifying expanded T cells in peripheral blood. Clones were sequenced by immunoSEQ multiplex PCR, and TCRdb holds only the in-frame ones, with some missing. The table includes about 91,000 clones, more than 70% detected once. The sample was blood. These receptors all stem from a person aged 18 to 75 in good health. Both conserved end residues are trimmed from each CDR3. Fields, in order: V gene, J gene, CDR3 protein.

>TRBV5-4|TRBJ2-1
ASSFRINEQF
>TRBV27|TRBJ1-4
ASSSRYRGEKLF
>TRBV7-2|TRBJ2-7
ASSFFWTGFNEQY
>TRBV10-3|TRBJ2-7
AIGLAGYSYEQY
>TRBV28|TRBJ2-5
ASRSLGIGQETQY
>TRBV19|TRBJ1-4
ASSIGGQDDEKLF
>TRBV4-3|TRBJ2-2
ASSQAPSGSPNTGELF
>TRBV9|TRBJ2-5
ASSVGQGQETQY
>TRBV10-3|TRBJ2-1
AIRDRGGNEQF
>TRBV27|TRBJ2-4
ASSRAGAKNIQY
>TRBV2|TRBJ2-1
ASSETSTVNEQF
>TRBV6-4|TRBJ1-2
ASSEIPQGSGGYT
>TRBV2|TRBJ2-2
ASTASEPNTGELF
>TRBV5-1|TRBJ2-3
ASSLVEGGPDTQY
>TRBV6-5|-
ASGRTGSSYEQY
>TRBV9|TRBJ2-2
ASSSRTSGTGGTGELF
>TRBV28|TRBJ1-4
ASSLGVGNEKLF
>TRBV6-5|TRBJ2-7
ASSPSGGVLYEQY
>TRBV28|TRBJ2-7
ASSWRDPAYEQY
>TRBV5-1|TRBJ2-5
ASSLFGGEETQY
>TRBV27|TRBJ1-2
ASSSLTGAYGYT
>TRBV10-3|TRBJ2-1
AISLTGGSQF
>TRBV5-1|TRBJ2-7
ASSMGQGITYEQY
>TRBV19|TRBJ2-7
ASSIHRDPYEQY
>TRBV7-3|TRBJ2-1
ASSVIGVNNEQF
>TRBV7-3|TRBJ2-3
ASSLSPLSTDTQY
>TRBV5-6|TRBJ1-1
ASSRAVGTEAF
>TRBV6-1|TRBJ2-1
ASSTTSGSGPEQF
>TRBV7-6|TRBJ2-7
ASSFQGQYEQY
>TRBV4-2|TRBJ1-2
ASSLPGPEVYGYT
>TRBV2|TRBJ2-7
ASGPYEQY